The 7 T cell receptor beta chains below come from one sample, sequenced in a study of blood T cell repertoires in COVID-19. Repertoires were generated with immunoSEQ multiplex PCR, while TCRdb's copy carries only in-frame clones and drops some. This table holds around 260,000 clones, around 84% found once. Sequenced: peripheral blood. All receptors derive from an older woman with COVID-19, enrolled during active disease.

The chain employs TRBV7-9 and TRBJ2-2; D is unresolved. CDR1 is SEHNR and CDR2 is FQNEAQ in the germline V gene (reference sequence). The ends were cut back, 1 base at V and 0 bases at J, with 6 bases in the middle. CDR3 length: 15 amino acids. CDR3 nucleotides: TGTGCCAGCAGCTTAGGGGCCGCGAACACCGGGGAGCTGTTTTTT. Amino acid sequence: CASSLGAANTGELFF. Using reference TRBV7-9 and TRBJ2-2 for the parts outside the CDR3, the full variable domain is DTGVSQNPRHKITKRGQNVTFRCDPISEHNRLYWYRQTLGQGPEFLTYFQNEAQLEKSRLLSDRFSAERPKGSFSTLEIQRTEQGDSAMYLCASSLGAANTGELFFGEGSRLTVL.

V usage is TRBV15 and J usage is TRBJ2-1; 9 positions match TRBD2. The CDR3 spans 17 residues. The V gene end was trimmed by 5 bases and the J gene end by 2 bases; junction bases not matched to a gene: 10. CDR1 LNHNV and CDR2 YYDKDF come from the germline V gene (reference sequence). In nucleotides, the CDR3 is TGTGCCACCAGCGGTTGGGGCCTAGCGGGGACCTACAATGAGCAGTTCTTC. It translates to CATSGWGLAGTYNEQFF.

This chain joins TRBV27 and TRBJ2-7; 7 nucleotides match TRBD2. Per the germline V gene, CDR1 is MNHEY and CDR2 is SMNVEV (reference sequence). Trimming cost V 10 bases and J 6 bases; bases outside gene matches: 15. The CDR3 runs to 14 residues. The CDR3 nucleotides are TGTGCCACCACGACCGTGGGGCGCGGGGGCGAGCAGTACTTC. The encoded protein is CATTTVGRGGEQYF.

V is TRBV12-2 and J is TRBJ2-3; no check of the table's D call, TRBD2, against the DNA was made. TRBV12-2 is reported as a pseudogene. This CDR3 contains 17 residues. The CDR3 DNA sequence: TGTGCAAGTCGCTTAGCCATGACTAGCGGTCGCACAGATACGCAGTATTTT. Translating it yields CASRLAMTSGRTDTQYF.

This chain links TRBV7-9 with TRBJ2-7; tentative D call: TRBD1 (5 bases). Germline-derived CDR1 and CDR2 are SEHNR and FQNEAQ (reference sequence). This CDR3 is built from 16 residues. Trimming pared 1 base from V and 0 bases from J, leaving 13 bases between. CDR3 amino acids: CASSLEGALSSYEQYF. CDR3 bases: TGTGCCAGCAGCTTAGAAGGGGCCCTCAGCTCCTACGAGCAGTACTTC.

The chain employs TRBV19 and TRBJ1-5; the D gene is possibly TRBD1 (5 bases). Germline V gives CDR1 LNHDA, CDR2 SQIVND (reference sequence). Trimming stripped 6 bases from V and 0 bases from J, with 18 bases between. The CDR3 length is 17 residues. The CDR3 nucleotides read TGTGCCAGTAGCGACAGAATAATTAAATATAGCAATCAGCCCCAGCATTTT. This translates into CASSDRIIKYSNQPQHF.

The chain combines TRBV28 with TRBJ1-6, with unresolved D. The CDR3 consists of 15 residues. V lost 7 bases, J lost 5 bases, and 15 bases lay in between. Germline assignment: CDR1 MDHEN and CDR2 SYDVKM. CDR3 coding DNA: TGTGCCAGCACCCCCCCCGATCGGGATAATTCACCCCTCCACTTT. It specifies CASTPPDRDNSPLHF.